Listed here are 10 T cell receptor beta chains from one sample, sequenced in a study of identical twins. One entry per CDR3 protein, called by TCRdb with MiXCR from the 5' RACE reads. The sample has fewer than 250,000 distinct CDR3 sequences, approximately 9% seen once. The sample taken for sequencing was memory (CD45RO+) T cells sorted from blood. Every receptor here comes from a woman aged 18-29 years in good health.

The gene calls are TRBV20-1 and TRBJ2-1, with D possibly TRBD1 on 6 matching bases. The CDR3 length is 12 residues. CDR1 DFQATT and CDR2 SNEGSKA come from the germline V gene (reference sequence). Trimming took 4 bases from V and 9 from J, leaving 13 bases between them. CDR3 coding DNA: TGCAGTGCTAAACAGGGTTTGGGTGAGCAGTTCTTC. Translated, it gives CSAKQGLGEQFF.

This clonotype was seen a few times. This chain links TRBV2 with TRBJ2-5; D not certain. Germline V gene sequence: CDR1 SNHLY, CDR2 FYNNEI. Trimming removed 6 bases at V and 0 bases at J, with 5 bases between. This CDR3 contains 12 residues. The CDR3 nucleotides are TGTGCCAGCAGGGGAAACCAAGAGACCCAGTACTTC. This translates into CASRGNQETQYF.

This clonotype has more than one count but fewer than ten. In DNA, the CDR3 is TGTGCCAGCACAGGAGGACCCTATGGCTACACCTTC. This gives the protein CASTGGPYGYTF. The chain carries TRBV2 and TRBJ1-2; D not certain. This CDR3 contains 12 residues. Trimming shortened V by 7 bases and J by 4 bases, and 10 bases separated the two germline ends. The V gene's germline CDR1 is SNHLY and CDR2 FYNNEI.

This clonotype was detected a few times. The chain recombines TRBV11-2 with TRBJ2-7, with TRBD1 as a possible D gene (5 bases). Germline V gene data show CDR1 as SGHAT and CDR2 as FQNNGV. The V gene lost 4 bases and the J gene lost 4 bases, with 14 bases spanning the gap. This CDR3 region has 14 residues. The CDR3 loop reads CASSSKGLRYEQYF. CDR3 sequence (DNA): TGTGCCAGCAGCTCCAAGGGGTTGAGATACGAGCAGTACTTC.

This clonotype was detected a few times. V is TRBV6-2 or TRBV6-3 and J is TRBJ2-7; D is possibly TRBD1 (5 bases). This CDR3 is 15 amino acids long. V lost 6 bases to trimming and J lost 2 bases, with 17 bases between them. CDR1 and CDR2 (germline): MNHEY, SVGEGT. The CDR3 here is CASRPPVGEPYEQYF. The CDR3 DNA reads TGTGCCAGCAGACCCCCCGTAGGGGAACCCTACGAGCAGTACTTC.

This clonotype was found many times. The J gene is TRBJ1-5, the V gene TRBV3-1; D is unclear. Germline V gene sequence: CDR1 LGHDT, CDR2 YNNKEL (reference sequence). This CDR3 contains 13 residues. Trimming took off 1 base at V and 6 bases at J, with 7 bases between the two ends. This chain's CDR3 is CASSQGVIQPQHF. The CDR3 DNA is TGTGCCAGCAGCCAAGGGGTGATTCAGCCCCAGCATTTT.

This chain links TRBV27 with TRBJ2-7; TRBD1 agrees at 9 bases. This CDR3 is built from 15 residues. Germline loops: CDR1 MNHEY, CDR2 SMNVEV (reference sequence). After removal of 5 bases from V and 0 bases from J, the junction contained 5 bases not matched to a gene. The CDR3 DNA is TGTGCCAGCAGTCACACAGGGGGCGCCTCCTACGAGCAGTACTTC. Amino acids: CASSHTGGASYEQYF.

This clonotype was seen more than once but under ten times. V usage is TRBV5-1 and J usage is TRBJ1-2, with TRBD1 identical over 7 bases. Losses at the gene ends were 0 bases for V and 3 bases for J; bases not matched to a gene: 5. The CDR3 sequence is 15 residues long. Germline values: CDR1 SGHRS, CDR2 YFSETQ. The CDR3 DNA reads TGCGCCAGCAGCTTGGTACTAGGACAGGACTATGGCTACACCTTC. Amino acids: CASSLVLGQDYGYTF. Using reference TRBV5-1 and TRBJ1-2 for the parts outside the CDR3, the full variable domain is KAGVTQTPRYLIKTRGQQVTLSCSPISGHRSVSWYQQTPGQGLQFLFEYFSETQRNKGNFPGRFSGRQFSNSRSEMNVSTLELGDSALYLCASSLVLGQDYGYTFGSGTRLTVV.

The rearrangement joins TRBV10-3 to TRBJ1-1; D not resolved. Per the germline V gene, CDR1 is ENHRY and CDR2 is SYGVKD. This CDR3 has 16 amino acids. With 0 bases removed from V and 10 bases from J, the gap between germline ends came to 21 bases. This CDR3 reads CAISESDPLSGTGAFF. The CDR3 nucleotides are TGTGCCATCAGTGAGTCGGACCCCCTGAGTGGCACGGGAGCTTTCTTT.

This clonotype was seen repeatedly, ten times or more. This chain joins TRBV20-1 and TRBJ2-7, with D unresolved. The germline V gene has CDR1 DFQATT and CDR2 SNEGSKA (reference sequence). Trimming left V 4 bases short and J 1 base short, with 8 bases between. The CDR3 loop spans 12 amino acids. The DNA for the CDR3 is TGCAGTGCTAACTCCAATTCCTACGAGCAGTACTTC. Its protein product is CSANSNSYEQYF.